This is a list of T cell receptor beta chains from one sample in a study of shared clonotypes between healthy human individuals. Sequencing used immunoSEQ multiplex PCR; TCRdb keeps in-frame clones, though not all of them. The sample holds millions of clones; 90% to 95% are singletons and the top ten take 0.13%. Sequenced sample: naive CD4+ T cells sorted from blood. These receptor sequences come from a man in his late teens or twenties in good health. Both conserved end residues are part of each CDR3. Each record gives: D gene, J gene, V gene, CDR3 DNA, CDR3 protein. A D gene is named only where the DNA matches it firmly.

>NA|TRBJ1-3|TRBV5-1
TGCGCCAGCAGCTCTGACGGGGGCTCTGGAAACACCATATATTTT
CASSSDGGSGNTIYF
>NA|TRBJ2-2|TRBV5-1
TGCGCCAGCAGCTTGGTTGTGGCCGGCACCGGGGAGCTGTTTTTT
CASSLVVAGTGELFF
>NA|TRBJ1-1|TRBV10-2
TGCGCCAGCAGTGCCGTCCGCGGGGCCACTGAAGCTTTCTTT
CASSAVRGATEAFF
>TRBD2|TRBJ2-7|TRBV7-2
TGTGCCAGCAGCTTGCAGCGGGGCTCCGACGAGCAGTACTTC
CASSLQRGSDEQYF
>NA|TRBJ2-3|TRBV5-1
TGCGCCAGCAGCTTGTGGAAAGGGGCAGATACGCAGTATTTT
CASSLWKGADTQYF
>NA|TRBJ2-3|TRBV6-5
TGTGCCAGCGCCTCTAGAGATACGCAGTATTTT
CASASRDTQYF
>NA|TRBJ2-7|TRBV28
TGTGCCAGCAGTCTGGCAGGGATATCCTACGAGCAGTACTTC
CASSLAGISYEQYF
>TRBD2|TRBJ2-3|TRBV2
TGTGCCACCCCCGGGGGGAACACAGATACGCAGTATTTT
CATPGGNTDTQYF
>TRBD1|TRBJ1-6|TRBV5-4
TGTGCCAGCAGCTTGTTCAGGGGACAGTTTGGATCACCCCTCCACTTT
CASSLFRGQFGSPLHF
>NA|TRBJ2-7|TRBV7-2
TGTGCCAGCAGCTTAAACCTGGGGTTCTACGAGCAGTACTTC
CASSLNLGFYEQYF
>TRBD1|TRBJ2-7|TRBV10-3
TGTGCCATCAGTCAGACAGGGTCTGGGTCCCCCTACGAGCAGTACTTC
CAISQTGSGSPYEQYF
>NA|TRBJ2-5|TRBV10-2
TGCGCCAGCAGTGAGTTGCAGACAGCCAAAGAGACCCAGTACTTC
CASSELQTAKETQYF
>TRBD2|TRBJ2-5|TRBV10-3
TGTGCCATCAGTGACCGAGCGGGAGGGCCGAGACAAGAGACCCAGTACTTC
CAISDRAGGPRQETQYF
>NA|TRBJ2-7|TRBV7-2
TGTGCCAGCAGCTCGTACCTCCTAGGTGACTACGAGCAGTACTTC
CASSSYLLGDYEQYF
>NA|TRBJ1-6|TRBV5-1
TGCGCCAGCAGCTTGGTTTCAGGTGCCAATTCACCCCTCCACTTT
CASSLVSGANSPLHF
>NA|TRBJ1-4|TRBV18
TGTGCCAGCTCACCACGGGGGGCGGATGAAAAACTGTTTTTT
CASSPRGADEKLFF
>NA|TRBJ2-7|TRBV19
TGTGCCAGTAGTACCTCGACAGGCCCCGGGGAGCAGTACTTC
CASSTSTGPGEQYF
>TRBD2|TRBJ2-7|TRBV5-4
TGTGCCAGCAGCTTTCTGGCGGGAGGGCCCCACGAGCAGTACTTC
CASSFLAGGPHEQYF